Presented here are 7 T cell receptor beta chains from one specimen sequenced in a study of T cell responses to AZD1222 COVID-19 vaccine. Here immunoSEQ multiplex PCR was the method, and the copy in TCRdb shows in-frame clones only, minus some. The sample consists of about 150,000 clones, about nine tenths of them appearing once. This specimen was peripheral blood, taken on day 0 of AZD1222 vaccination. These TCRs come from an adult in good health.

The CDR3 sequence: CASSLEDGRAYEQYF. CDR3 bases: TGTGCCAGCAGTTTAGAGGACGGGAGGGCCTACGAGCAGTACTTC. The rearrangement links TRBV28 to TRBJ2-7, with TRBD2 identical over 8 bases. The V gene end was trimmed by 2 bases and the J gene end by 2 bases; junction bases not matched to a gene: 5. CDR3 length: 15 amino acids. Germline CDR1 reads MDHEN; CDR2 reads SYDVKM.

V and J are TRBV14 and TRBJ1-1; D might be TRBD1 (6 bases). The ends were cut back, 0 bases at V and 1 base at J, with 21 bases in the middle. Germline CDR1 is SGHDN and CDR2 is FVKESK. This CDR3 contains 19 residues. The CDR3: CASSQEVPIRDTRNTEAFF. The CDR3 DNA reads TGTGCCAGCAGCCAAGAGGTTCCGATACGGGACACCCGGAACACTGAAGCTTTCTTT.

With regard to this clone: A junction boundary mismatches the germline segment, possibly from a read error. Other DNA variants within this sample encode the same CDR3. The V gene is TRBV10-3, the J gene TRBJ2-7, with unresolved D. CDR1 and CDR2 (germline): ENHRY, SYGVKD. The CDR3 spans 11 residues. CDR3 sequence: CAISESFEQYF. The DNA of the CDR3 is TGTGCCATCAGTGAGTCCTTCGAGCAGTACTTC.

V usage is TRBV7-3 and J usage is TRBJ2-3; D unresolved. The V gene lost 5 bases and the J gene lost 3 bases, with 15 bases spanning the gap. The CDR3 is made up of 15 amino acids. From germline, CDR1 is SGHTA and CDR2 FQGTGA. The CDR3, as DNA: TGTGCCAGCAGCCCTGGTGGTCGTAAGACAGATACGCAGTATTTT. This sequence encodes CASSPGGRKTDTQYF.

This chain links TRBV19 with TRBJ2-7; 8 nucleotides align to TRBD2. Trimming took 5 bases from V and 4 from J; bases not matched to a gene: 10. This CDR3 contains 15 residues. CDR1 and CDR2 from the germline V gene are LNHDA and SQIVND (reference sequence). CDR3: CASSPQREIVYEQYF. In DNA, the CDR3 is TGTGCCAGTAGTCCCCAGCGGGAGATCGTATACGAGCAGTACTTC.

The chain carries TRBV2 and TRBJ1-1; 9 positions match TRBD1. The V gene's germline CDR1 is SNHLY and CDR2 FYNNEI. With 2 bases clipped from V and 1 base from J, the junction kept 2 bases outside the gene matches. The CDR3 has 15 amino acids. In nucleotides, the CDR3 is TGTGCCAGCAGTGAAAGGGACAGGGCGAACACTGAAGCTTTCTTT. It specifies CASSERDRANTEAFF.

Written as DNA, the CDR3 is TGCAGTGCTAGTTGGACAGACGGAGAAAAACTGTTTTTT. Translating it yields CSASWTDGEKLFF. This chain links TRBV20-1 with TRBJ1-4; D might be TRBD1 (6 bases). The CDR3 length is 13 residues. Germline V gives CDR1 DFQATT, CDR2 SNEGSKA (reference sequence). Trimming removed 3 bases at V and 8 bases at J, with 13 bases between.